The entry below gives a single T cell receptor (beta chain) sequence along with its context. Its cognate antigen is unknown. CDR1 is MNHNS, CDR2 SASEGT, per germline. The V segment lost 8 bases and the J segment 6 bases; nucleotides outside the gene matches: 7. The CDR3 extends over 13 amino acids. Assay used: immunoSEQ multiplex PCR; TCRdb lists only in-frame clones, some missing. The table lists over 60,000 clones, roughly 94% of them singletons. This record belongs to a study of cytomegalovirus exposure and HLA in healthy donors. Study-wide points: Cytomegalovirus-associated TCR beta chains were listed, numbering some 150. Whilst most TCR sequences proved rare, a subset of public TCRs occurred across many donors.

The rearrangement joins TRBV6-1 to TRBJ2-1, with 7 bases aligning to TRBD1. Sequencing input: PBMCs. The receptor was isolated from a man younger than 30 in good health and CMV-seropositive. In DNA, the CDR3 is TGTGCCAGCCAGGACAGGCTGGGCAATGAGCAGTTCTTC. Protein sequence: CASQDRLGNEQFF.